These T cell receptor beta chains were read from a single sample in a study of T cells in Graves' hyperthyroidism and ophthalmopathy. MiXCR, applied by TCRdb to the multiplex PCR reads, yields one record per CDR3 protein. The table records hundreds of thousands of distinct CDR3 sequences, 15% to 20% of them present only once. Sequenced input: blood. These receptors were obtained from a middle-aged man with Graves' ophthalmopathy. Each CDR3 is given with its conserved first and last residue. The D gene is left open where the match is weak. Where a row states a size, it is once, few, many or the class of an expanded clone; other rows omit it.

j_gene: TRBJ2-5; d_gene: .; abundance: .; v_gene: TRBV7-9; CDR3nt: TGTGCCAGCAGCTTAGAGGGCACCCAAGAGACCCAGTACTTC; CDR3aa: CASSLEGTQETQYF
j_gene: TRBJ2-5; d_gene: TRBD2; abundance: .; v_gene: TRBV12-3/TRBV12-4; CDR3nt: TGTGCCAGCAATGTAGCGGGAGTTGGTCAAGAGACCCAGTACTTC; CDR3aa: CASNVAGVGQETQYF
j_gene: TRBJ2-3; d_gene: .; abundance: .; v_gene: TRBV9; CDR3nt: TGTGCCAGCAGCGTATTAGGGGGGCACAGCACAGATACGCAGTATTTT; CDR3aa: CASSVLGGHSTDTQYF
j_gene: TRBJ1-4; d_gene: .; abundance: many; v_gene: TRBV20-1; CDR3nt: TGCAGTGCGAGCCAGGGGCCATATGAAAAACTGTTTTTT; CDR3aa: CSASQGPYEKLFF
j_gene: TRBJ1-5; d_gene: .; abundance: many; v_gene: TRBV6-1; CDR3nt: TGTGCCAGCAGTTATTCAGGGGCCAGCAATCAGCCCCAGCATTTT; CDR3aa: CASSYSGASNQPQHF
j_gene: TRBJ2-7; d_gene: .; abundance: many; v_gene: TRBV6-1; CDR3nt: TGTGCCAGCAGAGTCGGGCCGAGCTCCTACGAGCAGTACTTC; CDR3aa: CASRVGPSSYEQYF
j_gene: TRBJ2-1; d_gene: TRBD1; abundance: .; v_gene: TRBV19; CDR3nt: TGTGCCAGTATGACAGGGGGATATGAGCAGTTCTTC; CDR3aa: CASMTGGYEQFF
j_gene: TRBJ1-2; d_gene: TRBD1; abundance: .; v_gene: TRBV20-1; CDR3nt: TGCAGTGCAGACGACAGGGGGTGGGCTGGCTACACCTTC; CDR3aa: CSADDRGWAGYTF
j_gene: TRBJ2-1; d_gene: .; abundance: many; v_gene: TRBV27; CDR3nt: TGTGCCAGCAAATTGGATGAGCAGTTCTTC; CDR3aa: CASKLDEQFF
j_gene: TRBJ1-1; d_gene: .; abundance: many; v_gene: TRBV7-8; CDR3nt: TGTGCCAGCAGCTTAGTAGCGGGGAGCACTGAAGCTTTCTTT; CDR3aa: CASSLVAGSTEAFF
j_gene: TRBJ2-1; d_gene: TRBD2; abundance: many; v_gene: TRBV6-4; CDR3nt: TGTGCCAGCACCCAGCTAGCGGGGGAAAATGAGCAGTTCTTC; CDR3aa: CASTQLAGENEQFF
j_gene: TRBJ1-1; d_gene: TRBD1; abundance: few; v_gene: TRBV24-1; CDR3nt: TGTGCCACCCCAGGGGGATGTCGGTGGAACACTGAAGCTTTCTTT; CDR3aa: CATPGGCRWNTEAFF
j_gene: TRBJ1-2; d_gene: .; abundance: few; v_gene: TRBV7-3; CDR3nt: TGTGCCAGCAGCCCAGGTGGACAGTCATGGGGTGGCTACACCTTC; CDR3aa: CASSPGGQSWGGYTF
j_gene: TRBJ2-1; d_gene: .; abundance: .; v_gene: TRBV28; CDR3nt: TGTGCCAGCAGTCCCCGATCTGCCGTTCACAATGAGCAGTTCTTC; CDR3aa: CASSPRSAVHNEQFF
j_gene: TRBJ1-2; d_gene: .; abundance: few; v_gene: TRBV18; CDR3nt: TGTGCCAGCTCAGCGGGGAGGTCCAGGGACTACACCTTC; CDR3aa: CASSAGRSRDYTF
j_gene: TRBJ2-5; d_gene: TRBD1; abundance: few; v_gene: TRBV28; CDR3nt: TGTGCCAGCAGTTCGATAATGGGACAGACCCAAGAGACCCAGTACTTC; CDR3aa: CASSSIMGQTQETQYF
j_gene: TRBJ1-2; d_gene: .; abundance: few; v_gene: TRBV10-3; CDR3nt: TGTGCCATCAGTACCACAGACTCTCATGGCTACACCTTC; CDR3aa: CAISTTDSHGYTF
j_gene: TRBJ1-1; d_gene: .; abundance: .; v_gene: TRBV27; CDR3nt: TGTGCCAGCAGTTCTGGACAGCTCCGGCGAGCTTTCTTT; CDR3aa: CASSSGQLRRAFF
j_gene: TRBJ2-5; d_gene: TRBD2; abundance: many; v_gene: TRBV5-6; CDR3nt: TGTGCCAGCAGGGGCAGGCTAGCGGGGATTGAGACCCAGTACTTC; CDR3aa: CASRGRLAGIETQYF
j_gene: TRBJ1-2; d_gene: .; abundance: many; v_gene: TRBV6-1; CDR3nt: TGTGCCAGCAGTGAACTTGGGGGGACCTATGGCTACACCTTC; CDR3aa: CASSELGGTYGYTF
j_gene: TRBJ1-2; d_gene: TRBD1; abundance: many; v_gene: TRBV20-1; CDR3nt: TGCAGTGCTAGAGACCCTCAGGGGGGCGGATACTATGGCTACACCTTC; CDR3aa: CSARDPQGGGYYGYTF
j_gene: TRBJ2-1; d_gene: TRBD2; abundance: many; v_gene: TRBV5-1; CDR3nt: TGCGCCAGCAGCATTCAAGCGGGGGAGCAGTTCTTC; CDR3aa: CASSIQAGEQFF
j_gene: TRBJ1-1; d_gene: .; abundance: .; v_gene: TRBV12-3/TRBV12-4; CDR3nt: TGTGCCAGCACCCCCAGGGGGAACACTGAAGCTTTCTTT; CDR3aa: CASTPRGNTEAFF
j_gene: TRBJ1-2; d_gene: TRBD1; abundance: .; v_gene: TRBV5-1; CDR3nt: TGCGCCAGCAGCCTCTCCCCGGGGACAGTTGGCTACACCTTC; CDR3aa: CASSLSPGTVGYTF
j_gene: TRBJ2-7; d_gene: .; abundance: .; v_gene: TRBV19; CDR3nt: TGTGCCAGTAGTATGGTGCAGGGGCTTGTCTACGAGCAGTACTTC; CDR3aa: CASSMVQGLVYEQYF
j_gene: TRBJ2-3; d_gene: .; abundance: .; v_gene: TRBV4-2; CDR3nt: TGTGCCAGCAGCAGACCCGGAGGAGGAGATACGCAGTATTTT; CDR3aa: CASSRPGGGDTQYF
j_gene: TRBJ2-7; d_gene: .; abundance: many; v_gene: TRBV11-1; CDR3nt: TGTGCCAGCAACCCGAGGGGATACGAGCAGTACTTC; CDR3aa: CASNPRGYEQYF
j_gene: TRBJ1-3; d_gene: .; abundance: .; v_gene: TRBV5-1; CDR3nt: TGCGCCAGCAGCTTGGGAGGGTCCGCCTCTGGAAACACCATATATTTT; CDR3aa: CASSLGGSASGNTIYF
j_gene: TRBJ2-1; d_gene: TRBD2; abundance: few; v_gene: TRBV29-1; CDR3nt: TGCAGCGTTGCAAGGGTAGCGGGAGGTCACGACGTACGCAATGAGCAGTTCTTC; CDR3aa: CSVARVAGGHDVRNEQFF
j_gene: TRBJ2-7; d_gene: .; abundance: few; v_gene: TRBV5-1; CDR3nt: TGCGCCAGCAGCTTGGATCCCGGGACGGCCAGCGAGCAGTACTTC; CDR3aa: CASSLDPGTASEQYF
j_gene: TRBJ1-2; d_gene: .; abundance: few; v_gene: TRBV19; CDR3nt: TGTGCCAGTACTATAAGGGGTTACTATGGCTACACCTTC; CDR3aa: CASTIRGYYGYTF
j_gene: TRBJ2-3; d_gene: TRBD2; abundance: few; v_gene: TRBV9; CDR3nt: TGTGCCAGCAGCCGCGGGGCTAGCGGACCCGACGATACGCAGTATTTT; CDR3aa: CASSRGASGPDDTQYF
j_gene: TRBJ2-7; d_gene: TRBD2; abundance: few; v_gene: TRBV28; CDR3nt: TGTGCCAGCAGTTTATCGGGGGGGCGCAGGAACGAGCAGTACTTC; CDR3aa: CASSLSGGRRNEQYF
j_gene: TRBJ2-5; d_gene: .; abundance: .; v_gene: TRBV27; CDR3nt: TGTGCCAGCAGTACCCAGACAGGGGCGGGAGGGACCCAGTACTTC; CDR3aa: CASSTQTGAGGTQYF
j_gene: TRBJ2-2; d_gene: TRBD1; abundance: few; v_gene: TRBV6-1; CDR3nt: TGTGCCAGTGGAATTGGACAGGGGGTAGGCGGGGAGCTGTTTTTT; CDR3aa: CASGIGQGVGGELFF
j_gene: TRBJ1-1; d_gene: .; abundance: .; v_gene: TRBV18; CDR3nt: TGTGCCAGCTCACCAGCAGGGTTGGTTTCTGAAGCTTTCTTT; CDR3aa: CASSPAGLVSEAFF
j_gene: TRBJ2-1; d_gene: TRBD2; abundance: .; v_gene: TRBV6-2/TRBV6-3; CDR3nt: TGTGCCAGCAGTTACTCTCTAGCGGGAAGGGAGCAGTTCTTC; CDR3aa: CASSYSLAGREQFF
j_gene: TRBJ2-3; d_gene: TRBD2; abundance: few; v_gene: TRBV29-1; CDR3nt: TGCAGCGTTGGGTCTCTAGCGGGAGTGGTAGATACGCAGTATTTT; CDR3aa: CSVGSLAGVVDTQYF
j_gene: TRBJ2-1; d_gene: .; abundance: many; v_gene: TRBV7-8; CDR3nt: TGTGCCAGCAGCTTAGTTGAATCTTACTACAATGAGCAGTTCTTC; CDR3aa: CASSLVESYYNEQFF
j_gene: TRBJ2-5; d_gene: .; abundance: many; v_gene: TRBV3-1; CDR3nt: TGTGCCAGCAGCCATTCAGAGACCCAGTACTTC; CDR3aa: CASSHSETQYF
j_gene: TRBJ2-1; d_gene: TRBD2; abundance: many; v_gene: TRBV12-3/TRBV12-4; CDR3nt: TGTGCCAGCAGTGTTCAGTCGGGGGGCTACAATGAGCAGTTCTTC; CDR3aa: CASSVQSGGYNEQFF
j_gene: TRBJ1-1; d_gene: .; abundance: many; v_gene: TRBV9; CDR3nt: TGTGCCAGCAGCGTAACAGGGTTAGACACTGAAGCTTTCTTT; CDR3aa: CASSVTGLDTEAFF
j_gene: TRBJ1-5; d_gene: .; abundance: .; v_gene: TRBV28; CDR3nt: TGTGCCAGCAGGAACGGTGGTGTGATTGAGCCCCAGCATTTT; CDR3aa: CASRNGGVIEPQHF
j_gene: TRBJ1-5; d_gene: .; abundance: few; v_gene: TRBV7-9; CDR3nt: TGTGCCAGCAGCTTAGCTCAGGGAAATAGCAATCAGCCCCAGCATTTT; CDR3aa: CASSLAQGNSNQPQHF